Listed below are T cell receptor beta chains from one sample, sequenced in a study of beta chain features in type 1 diabetes. Profiling relied on immunoSEQ multiplex PCR, and the TCRdb table lists in-frame clones only, not all of them. The profile shows roughly 150,000 clones, 8.5% to 10% of them singletons. The sample comprised central memory CD4+ T cells from blood. The receptors were gathered from a woman aged 30 to 39 with type 1 diabetes. The CDR3 runs from the conserved cysteine through the conserved F or W. A D gene is named only where the DNA matches it firmly. The size of a clone is reported for some rows only, either as once, few or many, or as a class for expanded clones.

>TRBV7-3|TRBJ2-3|few|.
TGTGCCAGCAAGGCGGGGACTTTCCAATCCACAGATACGCAGTATTTT
CASKAGTFQSTDTQYF
>TRBV28|TRBJ2-5|.|.
TGTGCCAGCAGTACCGCTAGCGCGACCCAAGAGACCCAGTACTTC
CASSTASATQETQYF
>TRBV20-1|TRBJ2-3|.|TRBD2
TGCAGTAGCGGGAGGGGGGATACGCAGTATTTT
CSSGRGDTQYF
>TRBV11-2|TRBJ2-3|few|TRBD2
TGTGCCAGCAGCTTAGGGGCCCTAGCGGGAGTCGCAGATACGCAGTATTTT
CASSLGALAGVADTQYF
>TRBV7-3|TRBJ2-1|few|TRBD2
TGTGCCAGCAGCTTAACGGGGACTAGTCCTCCCAATGAGCAGTTCTTC
CASSLTGTSPPNEQFF
>TRBV11-2|TRBJ1-1|few|.
TGTGCCAGCAGCGCGGGACGGGTGAACACTGAAGCTTTCTTT
CASSAGRVNTEAFF
>TRBV29-1|TRBJ2-5|few|TRBD2
TGCAGCGTGGGGACTAGCGGGAGCCAAGAGACCCAGTACTTC
CSVGTSGSQETQYF
>TRBV5-4|TRBJ2-3|few|.
TGTGCCAGCAGCCCAAAGGGACATACGAGAGATACGCAGTATTTT
CASSPKGHTRDTQYF
>TRBV29-1|TRBJ2-1|few|.
TGCAGCGTTGAAGGGCGGGACAGCAGGGATAATGAGCAGTTCTTC
CSVEGRDSRDNEQFF
>TRBV9|TRBJ2-1|few|.
TGTGCCAGCAGCGTAGGAGGAGCGGAGCTAGAGCAGTTCTTC
CASSVGGAELEQFF
>TRBV7-9|TRBJ2-1|few|.
TGTGCCAGCAGGGGTGATTGGGGCTATTCCTACAATGAGCAGTTCTTC
CASRGDWGYSYNEQFF
>TRBV7-7|TRBJ2-5|few|.
TGTGCTAGCAGCGTAGACTACAACCAAGAGACCCAGTACTTC
CASSVDYNQETQYF
>TRBV18|TRBJ1-1|few|.
TGTGCCAGCTCACCGGACACCGACACTGAAGCTTTCTTT
CASSPDTDTEAFF
>TRBV6-1|TRBJ1-1|.|TRBD1
TGTGCCAGCACTTACAGGGGTGGTGAAGCTTTCTTT
CASTYRGGEAFF
>TRBV7-3|TRBJ2-5|.|TRBD2
TGTGCCAGCAGCCCCCGAGGAGCGGGAGTCAAGGAGACCCAGTACTTC
CASSPRGAGVKETQYF
>TRBV4-1|TRBJ1-5|.|.
TGCGCCAGCAGCCAGCGGGACGCCGCTAGCAATCAGCCCCAGCATTTT
CASSQRDAASNQPQHF
>TRBV18|TRBJ1-1|.|TRBD1
TGTGCCAGCTCAACCCCGGGACAGGACCCAATGAACACTGAAGCTTTCTTT
CASSTPGQDPMNTEAFF
>TRBV15|TRBJ2-1|few|.
TGTGCCACCAGCAGCCCCCTGCGCCTGAGCTCCTACAATGAGCAGTTCTTC
CATSSPLRLSSYNEQFF
>TRBV28|TRBJ1-2|.|TRBD1
TGTGCCAGCAGTCCGGCCGGGACAGGGCTTAACTATGGCTACACCTTC
CASSPAGTGLNYGYTF
>TRBV18|TRBJ2-1|.|TRBD2
TGTGCCAGCTCACCATCGGGGGGTGGCGGTTACCTCGGCAATGAGCAGTTCTTC
CASSPSGGGGYLGNEQFF
>TRBV5-1|TRBJ2-5|few|TRBD1
TGCGCCAGCAGAACAGGGGACCAAGAGACCCAGTACTTC
CASRTGDQETQYF
>TRBV7-3|TRBJ1-1|few|.
TGTGCCAGCAGCTTAAGCCAGGGCACTGAAGCTTTCTTT
CASSLSQGTEAFF
>TRBV5-1|TRBJ2-3|.|TRBD2
TGCGCCAGCAGCCCACTGACTAGCGGGAGGGCCACAGATACGCAGTATTTT
CASSPLTSGRATDTQYF
>TRBV29-1|TRBJ2-5|.|.
TGCAGCGTTGTTCCTAGCAAAGAGACCCAGTACTTC
CSVVPSKETQYF
>TRBV25-1|TRBJ2-1|few|.
TGTGCCAGCAGTTATCAGGGATACAATGAGCAGTTCTTC
CASSYQGYNEQFF
>TRBV6-1|TRBJ2-7|.|.
TGTGCCAGCAGTGAACCGGACGGGAGCTCCTACGAGCAGTACTTC
CASSEPDGSSYEQYF
>TRBV4-3|TRBJ2-5|.|.
TGCGCCAGCAGCCAAGTTGGTGTAGGGGACCAAGAGACCCAGTACTTC
CASSQVGVGDQETQYF
>TRBV6-4|TRBJ2-3|.|TRBD1
TGTGCCAGCCGGGACAGGGAATCCGATACGCAGTATTTT
CASRDRESDTQYF
>TRBV29-1|TRBJ1-1|.|.
TGCAGCGTTGTCTGGAACACTGAAGCTTTCTTT
CSVVWNTEAFF
>TRBV30|TRBJ1-2|.|TRBD1
TGTGCCTGGAGTGCTTACAGGGGGCGCGATGGCTACACCTTC
CAWSAYRGRDGYTF
>TRBV7-9|TRBJ1-3|.|.
TGTGCCAGCAGCGGTCGGAGGGGAGACTCTGGAAACACCATATATTTT
CASSGRRGDSGNTIYF
>TRBV18|TRBJ1-4|few|TRBD1
TGTGCCAGCTCACCGGACTGGACAGGAGGCGAAAAACTGTTTTTT
CASSPDWTGGEKLFF
>TRBV7-3|TRBJ1-5|few|.
TGTGCCAGCAGCTTACAGTCTAATCAGCCCCAGCATTTT
CASSLQSNQPQHF
>TRBV6-1|TRBJ2-1|few|.
TGTGCCAGCAGTGTTCAGGGTGGTTTCGATGAGCAGTTCTTC
CASSVQGGFDEQFF
>TRBV6-1|TRBJ2-3|few|.
TGTGCCAGCAGTGAAGCGGTAACAGGACGAACGCAGTATTTT
CASSEAVTGRTQYF
>TRBV28|TRBJ2-2|few|.
TGTGCCAGCAGTTCCGACAGGGAGGTGTTTTTT
CASSSDREVFF
>TRBV30|TRBJ1-2|.|TRBD1
TGTGCCTGGAGTGTAGGACAGGGCTATGGCTACACCTTC
CAWSVGQGYGYTF
>TRBV16|TRBJ1-4|few|.
TGTGCCAGCAGCCAATCAAGAAGCCATCAAAAACTGTTTTTT
CASSQSRSHQKLFF
>TRBV5-4|TRBJ2-5|.|TRBD2
TGTGCCAGCAGCTTGAGGTCTAGCGGGGGAGAGACCCAGTACTTC
CASSLRSSGGETQYF
>TRBV28|TRBJ1-2|.|.
TGTGCCAGCAGTCCCGCCCAGACAAGTATCGATGGCTACACCTTC
CASSPAQTSIDGYTF
>TRBV28|TRBJ1-4|.|.
TGTGCCAGCAGTTTATCCCGTAGCGCAACTAATGAAAAACTGTTTTTT
CASSLSRSATNEKLFF
>TRBV29-1|TRBJ2-7|.|.
TGCAGCGTTGAGACTGATACCTACGAGCAGTACTTC
CSVETDTYEQYF
>TRBV11-2|TRBJ2-3|many|TRBD2
TGTGCCAGCAGCTCTGGGACTAGCGGGAGTCGAGATACGCAGTATTTT
CASSSGTSGSRDTQYF
>TRBV7-6|TRBJ2-1|.|TRBD2
TGTGCCAGCAGCAAGGGACTAGCCGTAGGCTACAATGAGCAGTTCTTC
CASSKGLAVGYNEQFF
>TRBV13|TRBJ1-2|.|.
TGTGCCAGCAGCTTAGGCAGATATGGCTACACCTTC
CASSLGRYGYTF
>TRBV27|TRBJ2-3|.|TRBD2
TGTGCCAGCAGTCCCCCAGGACTAGCGGGGGGAGATACGCAGTATTTT
CASSPPGLAGGDTQYF
>TRBV6-1|TRBJ2-1|.|TRBD2
TGTGCCAGCAGAAAGGGACTAGCTTCCAATGAGCAGTTCTTC
CASRKGLASNEQFF
>TRBV29-1|TRBJ1-1|few|.
TGCAGCGGGGATGGGGCCTTCCGGGACACTGAAGCTTTCTTT
CSGDGAFRDTEAFF
>TRBV15|TRBJ2-1|.|TRBD2
TGTGCCACCAGCAGAGACGCTAGCGGCGGTAATGAGCAGTTCTTC
CATSRDASGGNEQFF
>TRBV2|TRBJ1-5|few|.
TGTGCCAGCACCCCAACAGGGTGGGGCAATCAGCCCCAGCATTTT
CASTPTGWGNQPQHF
>TRBV28|TRBJ1-4|.|TRBD1
TGTGCCAGCAGCTCGGGACAGACGCTAGGTGAAAAACTGTTTTTT
CASSSGQTLGEKLFF
>TRBV6-4|TRBJ2-7|.|TRBD1
TGTGCCAGCGGGGACAGGGCGGCCTACGAGCAGTACTTC
CASGDRAAYEQYF
>TRBV27|TRBJ2-7|.|TRBD1
TGTGCCAGCAGTTTAGAGTTCACAGGGGGTCGGTACGAGCAGTACTTC
CASSLEFTGGRYEQYF
>TRBV10-3|TRBJ2-2|few|TRBD2
TGTGCCATCAGCCTACGTCGGGGACTAGCGGGAGAGGTGAACACCGGGGAGCTGTTTTTT
CAISLRRGLAGEVNTGELFF